These T cell receptor beta chains were read from a single sample in a study. TCRdb reanalysed the 5' RACE reads using MiXCR and keeps one entry per CDR3 protein. This table holds some 57,000 distinct CDR3 sequences, roughly 18% found once. Sequencing was performed on naive CD4+ T cells sorted from blood. The receptors were gathered from a female donor with breast cancer. CDR3s include the opening cysteine and the closing phenylalanine or tryptophan. Each record gives: clone size, D gene, J gene, V gene, CDR3 DNA, CDR3 protein. A D gene is named only where the DNA matches it firmly. The size entry is marked missing in some rows and otherwise reads once, few, many or a size class.

many,TRBD1,TRBJ1-1,TRBV2,TGTGCCAGCAGCCTGGGACAGGGGACCACTGAAGCTTTCTTT,CASSLGQGTTEAFF
few,-,TRBJ1-1,TRBV18,TGTGCCAGCTCACCTAGGGACGGTGAAGCTTTCTTT,CASSPRDGEAFF
-,-,TRBJ2-1,TRBV5-1,TGCGCCTGCAGCTTTGGTGGTGAGCAGTTCTTC,CACSFGGEQFF
many,-,TRBJ2-6,TRBV11-2,TGTGCCAGCAGCTACCTACGGTTACCCACCTCTGGGGCCAACGTCCTGACTTTC,CASSYLRLPTSGANVLTF
few,-,TRBJ1-6,TRBV12-3/TRBV12-4,TGTGCCAGCAGTGAACAGAGGGGAGGAGGATCACCCCTCCACTTT,CASSEQRGGGSPLHF
many,TRBD2,TRBJ2-7,TRBV7-2,TGTGCCAGCAGCTCCTCTAGCGGGAGGATGGCCGAGCAGTACTTC,CASSSSSGRMAEQYF
-,TRBD2,TRBJ2-2,TRBV7-9,TGTGCCAGCTCCCCTATACTAGCGGGAGTCGGGGAGCTGTTTTTT,CASSPILAGVGELFF
few,TRBD1,TRBJ2-7,TRBV7-2,TGTGCCAGCAGCTCCCCGGGACAGTTCTACGAGCAGTACTTC,CASSSPGQFYEQYF
few,TRBD2,TRBJ2-1,TRBV7-3,TGTGCCAGCAGCTTAGGACTAGCGGGGGGCCACAATGAGCAGTTCTTC,CASSLGLAGGHNEQFF
-,-,TRBJ2-5,TRBV5-1,TGCGCCAGCAGCTTGGTAGAGAAAGAGACCCAGTACTTC,CASSLVEKETQYF
-,-,TRBJ2-3,TRBV5-1,TGCGCCAACAGCTTTGACAGCACTCGCACAGATACGCAGTATTTT,CANSFDSTRTDTQYF
many,TRBD2,TRBJ2-7,TRBV6-5,TGTGCCAGCAGCTCCTCCCTAGCGGGAGTCTCCGAGCAGTACTTC,CASSSSLAGVSEQYF
many,-,TRBJ1-2,TRBV7-2,TGTGCCAGCAGCTTAGAGGTCCAAAGTACCTATGGCTACACCTTC,CASSLEVQSTYGYTF
few,TRBD1,TRBJ1-4,TRBV4-3,TGCGCCAGCAGCCAAGACCTCGCCGGACAGGCCTATGGGAAACTGTTTTTT,CASSQDLAGQAYGKLFF
-,-,TRBJ1-5,TRBV7-6,TGTGCCAGCAACACTTTAGGGAGGGACAATAGCAATCAGCCCCAGCATTTT,CASNTLGRDNSNQPQHF
few,TRBD1,TRBJ2-3,TRBV2,TGTGCCAGCAGTGCACAAGGACAGGTCACAGATACGCAGTATTTT,CASSAQGQVTDTQYF
few,-,TRBJ1-1,TRBV7-2,TGTGCCAGCAGCTTTGAGGGTTCGAACACTGAAGCTTTCTTT,CASSFEGSNTEAFF
-,TRBD2,TRBJ2-3,TRBV5-1,TGCGCCAGCAACGCCGGGACTAGCGGGGACACAGATACGCAGTATTTT,CASNAGTSGDTDTQYF
-,-,TRBJ1-4,TRBV5-1,TGCGCCAGCAGCCGGGAGCCGCCAATTGAAAAACTGTTTTTT,CASSREPPIEKLFF
many,-,TRBJ1-5,TRBV7-9,TGTGCCAGCAGCTCCTCCGGGGGGCCGAAGCCCCAGCATTTT,CASSSSGGPKPQHF
-,-,TRBJ2-1,TRBV7-2,TGTGCCAGCAGCTTTTACATGGCTAGGAATGAGCAGTTCTTC,CASSFYMARNEQFF
many,-,TRBJ2-3,TRBV28,TGTGCCAGTGACGAAAGGTTGCCCCGGGACGGTGCAGATACGCAGTATTTT,CASDERLPRDGADTQYF
many,-,TRBJ2-7,TRBV6-6,TGTGCCACCAGTGAAAGAAGGTCCTACGAGCAGTACTTC,CATSERRSYEQYF
-,TRBD1,TRBJ1-1,TRBV20-1,TGCAGTGCGGTGGACAGGGGGAACACTGAAGCTTTCTTT,CSAVDRGNTEAFF
few,-,TRBJ1-1,TRBV28,TGTGCCAGCAGTTACAGCAACACTGAAGCTTTCTTT,CASSYSNTEAFF
many,-,TRBJ2-5,TRBV20-1,TGCAGTGCAGAGACAGAAGAGACCCAGTACTTC,CSAETEETQYF
-,-,TRBJ1-5,TRBV7-9,TGTGCCAGCAGCGGGGAGGGGAGCAATCAGCCCCAGCATTTT,CASSGEGSNQPQHF
few,TRBD1,TRBJ1-1,TRBV5-1,TGCGCCAGCAGCGGGGGGACAGGAGTCTTTTTAGAAGCTTTCTTT,CASSGGTGVFLEAFF
few,TRBD1,TRBJ1-1,TRBV5-1,TGCGCCAGCAGCTTGGGTAGTGCAGGGGGCACTGAAGCTTTCTTT,CASSLGSAGGTEAFF
-,-,TRBJ1-6,TRBV14,TGTGCCAGCAGCCAAGCGGGACAAGTTACCCCCCGGTCACCCCTCCACTTT,CASSQAGQVTPRSPLHF
-,-,TRBJ2-1,TRBV12-3/TRBV12-4,TGTGCCAGCAGCTCCCAGGGCTATGAGCAGTTCTTC,CASSSQGYEQFF
-,-,TRBJ2-2,TRBV7-2,TGTGCCAGCAGGTGGGACCCCGCGAACACCGGGGAGCTGTTTTTT,CASRWDPANTGELFF
few,-,TRBJ1-6,TRBV5-1,TGCGCCAGCAGCTTGGGTCGGGCAGGCTCGGTCCTTTCACCCCTCCACTTT,CASSLGRAGSVLSPLHF
many,-,TRBJ1-6,TRBV25-1,TGTGCCAGCAGGACAGGAACCTATAATTCACCCCTCCACTTT,CASRTGTYNSPLHF
many,TRBD2,TRBJ2-1,TRBV6-5,TGTGCCAGCACCCCCGCGGCGGGAGCTAACAATGAGCAGTTCTTC,CASTPAAGANNEQFF
few,TRBD2,TRBJ2-2,TRBV4-1,TGCGCCAGCAGCCAAGATGGCTGGCTAGCGGGAGTAACCGGGGAGCTGTTTTTT,CASSQDGWLAGVTGELFF
many,TRBD1,TRBJ2-1,TRBV5-1,TGCGCCAGCAGCTTAAGAGGGGACAGGGCCCCCAATGAGCAGTTCTTC,CASSLRGDRAPNEQFF
many,-,TRBJ1-5,TRBV20-1,TGCAGTGCTCCCAACAGGGTTAATCAGCCCCAGCATTTT,CSAPNRVNQPQHF
-,-,TRBJ1-6,TRBV7-2,TGTGCCAGCAGCTTAGGGCCAGCAAATTCACCCCTCCACTTT,CASSLGPANSPLHF
few,-,TRBJ1-1,TRBV5-1,TGCGCCAGCGGCAAGGGCTCCCGGATGAACACTGAAGCTTTCTTT,CASGKGSRMNTEAFF
few,-,TRBJ2-5,TRBV5-6,TGTGCCAGCAGCTCCGGGATACAAGAGACCCAGTACTTC,CASSSGIQETQYF
many,-,TRBJ1-2,TRBV6-2/TRBV6-3,TGTGCCAGCAGACTTGGATTCTATGGCTACACCTTC,CASRLGFYGYTF
-,TRBD2,TRBJ2-1,TRBV7-2,TGTGCCAGCAGCTCCACCCTTAGCGGGAATCCGTTCTTC,CASSSTLSGNPFF
-,TRBD2,TRBJ2-1,TRBV7-8,TGTGCCAGCAGCTCCCTAGCGGGAGTAACTGAGCAGTTCTTC,CASSSLAGVTEQFF
few,-,TRBJ1-5,TRBV10-3,TGTGCCATCGCCGAGCGGGGGAAGCCCCAGCATTTT,CAIAERGKPQHF
-,-,TRBJ2-7,TRBV7-9,TGTGCCAGCAGCTTAGATCGGGGTTTGGTATACTTC,CASSLDRGLVYF